This paragraph covers one TCR beta chain sequence. TCRdb's copy holds only in-frame clones and misses some; the assay was immunoSEQ multiplex PCR. The repertoire holds about 440,000 clones, with around 88% as singletons. Trimming pared 6 bases from V and 0 bases from J, leaving 11 bases between. Germline CDR1 and CDR2: SQVTM and ANQGSEA. The CDR3 is 13 amino acids. This sample is drawn from a study of blood T cell repertoires in COVID-19. This sequence was found in a woman between 50 and 59 years old with COVID-19, enrolled during active disease. The chain couples TRBV29-1 to TRBJ1-1, with D tentatively TRBD1 (6 bases). Sample: peripheral blood. For the CDR3, the DNA is TGCAGCGTACGACAGGAAATGAACACTGAAGCTTTCTTT. Translation gives CSVRQEMNTEAFF.